Listed here are 20 T cell receptor beta chains from one sample, sequenced in a study of blood T cell repertoires in COVID-19. Clones were read by immunoSEQ multiplex PCR, and TCRdb kept only the in-frame ones, dropping some. The sample yields 90,000 or so clones, over 80% seen once. Sequenced: peripheral blood. The receptors originated from a human donor in a cohort sampled during active COVID-19.

This clone was detected only a few times. The chain is built from TRBV19 and TRBJ2-1; weak D call: TRBD2 (5 bases). Trimming removed 0 bases from V and 4 bases from J, with 10 bases in between. The germline V gene encodes CDR1 LNHDA and CDR2 SQIVND (reference sequence). The CDR3 consists of 15 residues. The CDR3 region has the DNA TGTGCCAGTAGTATAGACAGCGGAGATTACAATGAGCAGTTCTTC. This gives the protein CASSIDSGDYNEQFF. Full variable domain (outside the CDR3, taken from reference TRBV19 and TRBJ2-1): DGGITQSPKYLFRKEGQNVTLSCEQNLNHDAMYWYRQDPGQGLRLIYYSQIVNDFQKGDIAEGYSVSREKKESFPLTVTSAQKNPTAFYLCASSIDSGDYNEQFFGPGTRLTVL.

Only one count was recorded for this clone. The V and J genes are TRBV10-3 and TRBJ2-7, with a tentative D call TRBD1 (6 bases). Trimming took 6 bases from V and 4 from J, leaving 16 bases between them. The CDR3 covers 14 residues. Per the germline V gene, CDR1 is ENHRY and CDR2 is SYGVKD. This CDR3 is CAISEGTDRYEQYF. Here the CDR3 DNA reads TGTGCCATCAGCGAGGGTACCGACAGGTACGAGCAGTACTTC.

The count of this clone is one. The J gene is TRBJ2-7, the V gene TRBV6-6, with 12 bases matching TRBD2. V trimming: 5 bases; J trimming: 0 bases; junction bases outside the gene matches: 20. This CDR3 has 21 amino acids. Germline V CDR1 and CDR2: MNHNY, SVGAGI (reference sequence). CDR3 in DNA: TGTGCCAGCAGTCCCCAAGGGGATACGGGACTAGCGGGTATAACCTCCTACGAGCAGTACTTC. Translation gives CASSPQGDTGLAGITSYEQYF.

This chain connects TRBV10-3 to TRBJ2-7, with TRBD1 as a possible D gene (5 bases). With 5 bases removed from V and 2 bases from J, the gap between germline ends came to 7 bases. Germline CDR1 is ENHRY and CDR2 is SYGVKD. The CDR3 totals 12 residues. The DNA for the CDR3 is TGTGCCATCAGTCCGGACACCTACGAGCAGTACTTC. It specifies CAISPDTYEQYF.

V usage is TRBV15 and J usage is TRBJ2-7; D is uncertain. Germline CDR1 and CDR2: LNHNV and YYDKDF (reference sequence). The CDR3 contains 12 residues. The ends were cut back, 0 bases at V and 6 bases at J, with 6 bases in the middle. The CDR3 reads CATSRDMAEQYF. CDR3 nucleotide sequence: TGTGCCACCAGCAGAGATATGGCCGAGCAGTACTTC.

The J gene is TRBJ1-5, the V gene TRBV30, with 7 bases aligning to TRBD1. This CDR3 is 16 amino acids long. Trimming took 2 bases from V and 3 from J; bases not matched to a gene: 10. Germline values: CDR1 GTSNPN, CDR2 SVGIG (reference sequence). CDR3 DNA: TGTGCCTGGAGTCCAAAGGGGGGACAGTACAATCAGCCCCAGCATTTT. This translates into CAWSPKGGQYNQPQHF.

This clone was seen only once. The rearrangement uses TRBV28 and TRBJ2-7, with 8 positions matching TRBD1. Germline V gene sequence: CDR1 MDHEN, CDR2 SYDVKM. This CDR3 region has 13 residues. With 8 bases clipped from V and 6 bases from J, the junction kept 9 bases outside the gene matches. CDR3 nucleotides: TGTGCCAGCCTGGGGACAGGCCTCAGCGAGCAGTACTTC. Translated, it gives CASLGTGLSEQYF.

The chain is built from TRBV7-2 and TRBJ2-1, with D tentatively TRBD2 (6 bases). The germline gives CDR1 SGHTA, CDR2 FQGNSA. This CDR3 comprises 17 residues. The V gene lost 2 bases and the J gene lost 6 bases, with 20 bases spanning the gap. CDR3 loop: CASSLFFLRDSFNEQFF. The DNA of the CDR3 is TGTGCCAGCAGCTTATTCTTCTTAAGGGACTCGTTCAATGAGCAGTTCTTC.

This sequence joins TRBV7-3 and TRBJ2-6; 7 nucleotides agree with TRBD1. CDR3 length: 18 amino acids. Germline values: CDR1 SGHTA, CDR2 FQGTGA. J gave up 0 bases and V 2 bases, and 7 bases lay outside the gene matches. The CDR3 protein is CASSLGQEPHSGANVLTF. As DNA, the CDR3 is TGTGCCAGCAGCTTAGGACAGGAGCCCCACTCTGGGGCCAACGTCCTGACTTTC. The whole variable domain, remainder taken from reference TRBV7-3 and TRBJ2-6, is GAGVSQTPSNKVTEKGKYVELRCDPISGHTALYWYRQSLGQGPEFLIYFQGTGAADDSGLPNDRFFAVRPEGSVSTLKIQRTERGDSAVYLCASSLGQEPHSGANVLTFGAGSRLTVL.

The table lists this clone with a count of one. This sequence joins TRBV7-3 and TRBJ2-1; 12 bases are shared with TRBD2. The V gene end was trimmed by 5 bases and the J gene end by 10 bases; junction bases not matched to a gene: 9. Per germline, CDR1 SGHTA and CDR2 FQGTGA. The CDR3 runs to 15 residues. CDR3 in amino acids: CASSRETSGSGEQFF. As DNA, the CDR3 is TGTGCCAGCAGCCGAGAGACTAGCGGGAGCGGCGAGCAGTTCTTC.

The chain is built from TRBV5-8 and TRBJ1-5; D perhaps matches TRBD1 (5 bases). The germline V gene encodes CDR1 SGHTS and CDR2 YDEGEE. CDR3 length: 14 amino acids. V was clipped by 5 bases and J by 9 bases, with 18 bases between them. The CDR3 DNA is TGTGCCAGCAGACAAGCCGGTGTGCAGGGGCCCCAGCATTTT. Translated, it gives CASRQAGVQGPQHF.

This chain joins TRBV2 and TRBJ2-3, with 8 nucleotides matching TRBD2. Germline CDR1 SNHLY, CDR2 FYNNEI. Trimming took 8 bases from V and 5 from J; bases not matched to a gene: 12. This CDR3 has 15 amino acids. Written as DNA, the CDR3 is TGTGCCAGCGGGTTACTAGCGGTGAATGGAGATACGCAGTATTTT. Amino acid sequence: CASGLLAVNGDTQYF.

J is TRBJ2-5 and V is TRBV6-5; D unresolved. V shed 6 bases and J shed 2 bases, with 16 bases lying between them. The CDR3 is 15 residues long. Germline CDR1 is MNHEY and CDR2 is SVGAGI. The CDR3 DNA reads TGTGCCAGCAGAACCTACCTTAGTGCACAAGAGACCCAGTACTTC. Protein: CASRTYLSAQETQYF.

The V and J genes are TRBV24-1 and TRBJ1-2; TRBD1 agrees at 7 bases. Germline CDR1 KGHDR, CDR2 SFDVKD. V gave up 6 bases and J gave up 2 bases; unmatched junction bases: 5. This CDR3 contains 14 residues. CDR3 residues: CATSRAGGNYGYTF. Here the CDR3 DNA reads TGTGCCACCAGTCGAGCAGGGGGGAACTATGGCTACACCTTC.

This chain links TRBV15 with TRBJ2-7, with 8 bases lining up with TRBD1. After removal of 5 bases from V and 2 bases from J, the junction contained 5 bases not matched to a gene. This CDR3 has 14 residues. CDR1 and CDR2 from the germline V gene are LNHNV and YYDKDF (reference sequence). The CDR3 here is CATSGQQGAYEQYF. The CDR3 DNA sequence: TGTGCCACCAGCGGACAACAGGGGGCCTACGAGCAGTACTTC. The variable domain in full, with the rest retrieved from reference TRBV15 and TRBJ2-7, is DAMVIQNPRYQVTQFGKPVTLSCSQTLNHNVMYWYQQKSSQAPKLLFHYYDKDFNNEADTPDNFQSRRPNTSFCFLDIRSPGLGDTAMYLCATSGQQGAYEQYFGPGTRLTVT.

The rearrangement uses TRBV5-1 and TRBJ1-3; D is unclear. The CDR3 has 13 amino acids. CDR1 and CDR2 from the germline V gene are SGHRS and YFSETQ. Trimming took off 4 bases at V and 3 bases at J, with 8 bases between the two ends. The CDR3 DNA follows: TGCGCCAGCAGCCAGGCCAGTGGAAACACCATATATTTT. Residues: CASSQASGNTIYF. The full variable domain, in which reference TRBV5-1 and TRBJ1-3 provide the parts outside the CDR3, is KAGVTQTPRYLIKTRGQQVTLSCSPISGHRSVSWYQQTPGQGLQFLFEYFSETQRNKGNFPGRFSGRQFSNSRSEMNVSTLELGDSALYLCASSQASGNTIYFGEGSWLTVV.

The J gene is TRBJ2-1, the V gene TRBV11-3, with 16 bases aligning to TRBD2. J lost 9 bases, V lost 4 bases, and 6 bases had no gene match. The CDR3 consists of 16 residues. Germline assignment: CDR1 SGHNT and CDR2 YENEEA. In DNA form, the CDR3 reads TGTGCCAGCAGCTCAGCCGGGACTAGCGGGGGGGCTGAGCAGTTCTTC. Translated, it gives CASSSAGTSGGAEQFF.

The chain couples TRBV11-3 to TRBJ1-1; D not resolved. Trimming cost V 1 base and J 3 bases, with 15 bases left between them. CDR3 size: 16 residues. CDR1 and CDR2 (germline): SGHNT, YENEEA. The CDR3 reads CASSLVRGSGYTEAFF. CDR3 in DNA: TGTGCCAGCAGCTTAGTCCGTGGGTCAGGATACACTGAAGCTTTCTTT.

There are a few counts of this clone. The chain couples TRBV11-2 to TRBJ2-1, with a tentative D call TRBD1 (6 bases). The V end was cut by 1 base, the J end by 3 bases, with 10 bases between. Germline CDR1 reads SGHAT; CDR2 reads FQNNGV. This CDR3 contains 15 residues. CDR3 coding DNA: TGTGCCAGCAGCTTAGTCCCAGGGGTCTACAATGAGCAGTTCTTC. Its translation: CASSLVPGVYNEQFF.

V usage is TRBV19 and J usage is TRBJ2-6, with 7 bases identical to TRBD1. This CDR3 spans 15 amino acids. CDR1 is LNHDA, CDR2 SQIVND, per germline (reference sequence). V was pared by 6 bases and J by 0 bases, with 2 bases of the junction left unmatched. The CDR3, as DNA: TGTGCCAGTAGGGGGACAGACTCTGGGGCCAACGTCCTGACTTTC. Translation: CASRGTDSGANVLTF.